This T cell receptor (beta chain) was retrieved from a study of T-cell reconstitution after alpha-beta-depleted transplantation in children. The TCRbeta library incorporated unique molecular identifiers. TCRdb redid the calling of the PCR reads with MiXCR, one entry per CDR3 protein. The table shows about 190,000 distinct CDR3 sequences, with less than 8% occurring only once. This clonotype was picked up many times. The starting material was PBMCs from the stem cell graft donor, obtained from the stem cell graft. The clonotype comes from a human donor who donated a stem cell graft to a child with Wiskott-Aldrich syndrome.

The CDR3 loop reads CASKRRGLSYEQYF. The DNA for the CDR3 is TGTGCCAGCAAGAGGAGGGGGCTCTCCTACGAGCAGTACTTC. The V and J genes are TRBV6-1 and TRBJ2-7, with D maybe TRBD1 (7 bases). Germline V lookup: CDR1 MNHNS, CDR2 SASEGT. The V end was cut by 7 bases, the J end by 0 bases, with 13 bases between. The CDR3 has 14 residues.